This T cell receptor (beta chain) was recorded in a study of response to subunit inactivated influenza vaccine. TCRdb processed the RT-PCR reads anew with MiXCR; each CDR3 protein has one entry. The table lists 630,000 or so distinct CDR3 sequences, around 14% of them singletons, with about 9.9% in the top ten. This CDR3 is built from 15 residues. Trimming cost V 7 bases and J 4 bases; bases outside gene matches: 13. Germline values: CDR1 MNHNS, CDR2 SASEGT. The chain links TRBV6-1 to TRBJ2-7; TRBD2 matches 7 bases. The receptor comes from a man in his fifties or sixties who received an inactivated influenza vaccine. The specimen comprised PBMCs from blood, sampled 11 to 12 days after vaccination. Here the CDR3 reads CASTTLPGGIYEQYF. In nucleotides, the CDR3 is TGTGCCAGCACCACGCTCCCGGGGGGTATTTACGAGCAGTACTTC.